This entry features one T cell receptor beta chain sequence. No antigen is known for it. This sample is part of a study of early T cells in non-severe SARS-CoV-2 infection. Study-level information: Chains were unpaired, as sequencing was done on bulk RNA from unsorted whole blood.

CDR3 size: 16 residues. With 3 bases removed from V and 0 bases from J, the gap between germline ends came to 12 bases. From germline, CDR1 is MGHRA and CDR2 YSYEKL. TCRdb reanalysed the 5' RACE reads using MiXCR and keeps one entry per CDR3 protein. Here the sample spans over 55,000 distinct CDR3 sequences, about 8% being singletons. The study's findings and limits: The matching step, a VDJdb search, favored anti-spike CD8 responses and missed private and CD4 specificities.

The TCR comes from an adult who was a healthcare worker with PCR-confirmed SARS-CoV-2 infection or an uninfected control (not recorded which). The sequenced sample consisted of whole blood. This chain uses TRBV4-1 with TRBJ2-1; the D is unclear. CDR3 nucleotides: TGCGCCAGCAGCCAGCCGACGGAAAGCTCCTACAATGAGCAGTTCTTC. This translates into CASSQPTESSYNEQFF.